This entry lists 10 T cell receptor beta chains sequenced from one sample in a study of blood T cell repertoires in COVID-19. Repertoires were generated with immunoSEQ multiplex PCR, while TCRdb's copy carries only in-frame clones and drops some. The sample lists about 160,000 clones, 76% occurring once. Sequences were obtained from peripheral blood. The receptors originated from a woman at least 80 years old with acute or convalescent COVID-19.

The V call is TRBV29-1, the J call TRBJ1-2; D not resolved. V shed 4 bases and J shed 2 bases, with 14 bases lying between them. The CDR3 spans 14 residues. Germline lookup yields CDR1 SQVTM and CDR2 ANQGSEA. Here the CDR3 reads CSVGVGGQNYGYTF. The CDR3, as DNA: TGCAGCGTTGGAGTAGGCGGGCAGAACTATGGCTACACCTTC.

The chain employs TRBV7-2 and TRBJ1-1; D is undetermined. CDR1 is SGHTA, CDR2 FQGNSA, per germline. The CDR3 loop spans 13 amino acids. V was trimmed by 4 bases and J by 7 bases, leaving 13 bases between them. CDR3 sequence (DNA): TGTGCCAGCAGCTACCTTTCGGGAGTTGAAGCTTTCTTT. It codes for CASSYLSGVEAFF. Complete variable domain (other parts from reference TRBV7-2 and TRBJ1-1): GAGVSQSPSNKVTEKGKDVELRCDPISGHTALYWYRQSLGQGLEFLIYFQGNSAPDKSGLPSDRFSAERTGGSVSTLTIQRTQQEDSAVYLCASSYLSGVEAFFGQGTRLTVV.

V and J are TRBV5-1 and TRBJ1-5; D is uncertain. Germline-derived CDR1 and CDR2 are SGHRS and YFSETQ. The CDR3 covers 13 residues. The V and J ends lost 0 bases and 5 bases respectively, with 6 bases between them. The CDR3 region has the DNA TGCGCCAGCAGCTTGGGAGGAGATCAGCCCCAGCATTTT. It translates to CASSLGGDQPQHF.

CDR3 loop: CASSEHVPLTEAFF. The CDR3 DNA sequence: TGTGCCAGCAGTGAACACGTCCCTCTAACTGAAGCTTTCTTT. This chain joins TRBV2 and TRBJ1-1; no definite D call. This CDR3 region has 14 residues. V was clipped by 2 bases and J by 5 bases, with 12 bases between them. Per the germline V gene, CDR1 is SNHLY and CDR2 is FYNNEI.

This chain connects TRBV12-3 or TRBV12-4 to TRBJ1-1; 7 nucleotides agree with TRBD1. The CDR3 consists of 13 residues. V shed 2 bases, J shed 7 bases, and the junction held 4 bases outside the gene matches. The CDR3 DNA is TGTGCCAGCAGTTTACGGACAGGTCTTGAAGCTTTCTTT. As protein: CASSLRTGLEAFF.

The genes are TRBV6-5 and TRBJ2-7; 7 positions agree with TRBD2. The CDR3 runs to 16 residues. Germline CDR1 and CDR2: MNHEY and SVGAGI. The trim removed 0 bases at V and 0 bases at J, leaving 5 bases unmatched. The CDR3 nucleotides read TGTGCCAGCAGTTACTCCAGCCTAGCGGACTCCTACGAGCAGTACTTC. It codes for CASSYSSLADSYEQYF.

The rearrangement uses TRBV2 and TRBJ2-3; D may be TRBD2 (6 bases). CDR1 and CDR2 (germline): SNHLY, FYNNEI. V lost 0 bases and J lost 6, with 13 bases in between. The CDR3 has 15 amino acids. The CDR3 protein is CASSEAGKGGDTQYF. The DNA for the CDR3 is TGTGCCAGCAGTGAAGCCGGTAAAGGAGGGGATACGCAGTATTTT.

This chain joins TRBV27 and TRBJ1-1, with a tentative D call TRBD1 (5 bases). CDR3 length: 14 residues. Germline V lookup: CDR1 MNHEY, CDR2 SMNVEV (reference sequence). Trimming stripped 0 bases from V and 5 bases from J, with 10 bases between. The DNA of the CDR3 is TGTGCCAGCAGTTTATCGCGGGGGGTAACTGAAGCTTTCTTT. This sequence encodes CASSLSRGVTEAFF.

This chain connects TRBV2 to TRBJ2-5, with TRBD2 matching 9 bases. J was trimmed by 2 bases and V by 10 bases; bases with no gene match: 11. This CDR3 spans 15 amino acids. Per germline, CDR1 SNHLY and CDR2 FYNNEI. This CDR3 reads CATGGRGGPQETQYF. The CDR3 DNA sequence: TGTGCCACTGGAGGGCGGGGGGGCCCGCAAGAGACCCAGTACTTC. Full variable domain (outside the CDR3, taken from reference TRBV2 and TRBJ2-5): EPEVTQTPSHQVTQMGQEVILRCVPISNHLYFYWYRQILGQKVEFLVSFYNNEISEKSEIFDDQFSVERPDGSNFTLKIRSTKLEDSAMYFCATGGRGGPQETQYFGPGTRLLVL.

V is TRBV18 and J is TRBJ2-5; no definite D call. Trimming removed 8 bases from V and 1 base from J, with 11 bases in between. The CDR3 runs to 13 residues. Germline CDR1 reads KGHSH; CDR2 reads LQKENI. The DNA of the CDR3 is TGTGCCAGCCTGCCCGGAGCCCAAGAGACCCAGTACTTC. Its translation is CASLPGAQETQYF.